This passage covers 20 T cell receptor beta chains from one sample sequenced in a study of cytomegalovirus exposure and HLA in healthy donors. The PCR had 60 Vbeta and 13 Jbeta primers. Produced via immunoSEQ multiplex PCR; TCRdb's table is partial and in-frame only. Of roughly 98,000 clones listed, under 70% are singletons. Sequences were obtained from PBMCs. These receptors all come from a man aged 50-60 years in good health and CMV-seronegative.

The rearrangement uses TRBV2 and TRBJ2-3; D is perhaps TRBD1 (6 bases). Germline loops: CDR1 SNHLY, CDR2 FYNNEI. V lost 2 bases, J lost 5 bases, and 14 bases lay in between. This CDR3 comprises 15 residues. The CDR3 DNA is TGTGCCAGCAGTGAATCCCGTGAAGGGGGAGATACGCAGTATTTT. It yields the protein CASSESREGGDTQYF.

This chain uses TRBV11-2 with TRBJ2-1; a possible D gene is TRBD1 (5 bases). V lost 5 bases, J lost 7 bases, and 12 bases lay in between. The length of the CDR3 is 13 residues. Germline V gene data show CDR1 as SGHAT and CDR2 as FQNNGV. The CDR3 region has the DNA TGTGCCAGCAGCCAGGGTCGGTTTAATGAGCAGTTCTTC. Translating it yields CASSQGRFNEQFF.

V usage is TRBV27 and J usage is TRBJ1-1; the D gene is possibly TRBD1 (5 bases). The CDR3 is 15 residues long. Per the germline V gene, CDR1 is MNHEY and CDR2 is SMNVEV (reference sequence). V lost 5 bases to trimming and J lost 5 bases, with 18 bases between them. The CDR3 here is CASSPRGGGRTEAFF. As DNA, the CDR3 is TGTGCCAGCAGTCCCCGTGGGGGGGGAAGGACTGAAGCTTTCTTT.

The rearrangement uses TRBV6-5 and TRBJ2-7; the D is unclear. This CDR3 comprises 11 residues. The V end was cut by 6 bases, the J end by 5 bases, with 8 bases between. From germline, CDR1 is MNHEY and CDR2 SVGAGI. The CDR3 DNA reads TGTGCCAGCAGATCCCCTAACGAGCAGTACTTC. Protein: CASRSPNEQYF.

The chain joins TRBV2 to TRBJ2-5, with D tentatively TRBD2 (5 bases). Trimming took 3 bases from V and 7 from J, leaving 12 bases between them. The CDR3 has 13 residues. Per the germline V gene, CDR1 is SNHLY and CDR2 is FYNNEI. CDR3 loop: CASSESSRGTQYF. DNA of the CDR3: TGTGCCAGCAGTGAGTCTTCCCGGGGGACCCAGTACTTC.

The chain carries TRBV18 and TRBJ2-5; 12 bases agree with TRBD2. J gave up 2 bases and V 5 bases, and 6 bases lay outside the gene matches. The CDR3 has 16 residues. The germline gives CDR1 KGHSH, CDR2 LQKENI. Written as DNA, the CDR3 is TGTGCCAGCTCATCACTCGGACTAGCGGGGCAAGAGACCCAGTACTTC. This codes for CASSSLGLAGQETQYF.

The chain couples TRBV5-5 to TRBJ1-3, with D hard to call. Trimming took off 4 bases at V and 0 bases at J, with 11 bases between the two ends. CDR1 is SGHKS, CDR2 YYEKEE, per germline (reference sequence). This CDR3 has 15 amino acids. CDR3 residues: CASSQDTSSGNTIYF. In DNA, the CDR3 is TGTGCCAGCAGCCAGGATACGAGCTCTGGAAACACCATATATTTT.

This clone was seen a handful of times. The V call is TRBV2, the J call TRBJ2-7; D might be TRBD1 (6 bases). The germline V gene encodes CDR1 SNHLY and CDR2 FYNNEI. Trimming took off 0 bases at V and 2 bases at J, with 14 bases between the two ends. The CDR3 loop spans 16 amino acids. The DNA of the CDR3 is TGTGCCAGCAGTGAAGCGCTTCCCGGACAGCCCTACGAGCAGTACTTC. Translating it yields CASSEALPGQPYEQYF.

The V and J genes are TRBV9 and TRBJ2-7, with TRBD2 matching over 11 bases. Germline loops: CDR1 SGDLS, CDR2 YYNGEE. This CDR3 contains 15 residues. Trimming took 4 bases from V and 2 from J; bases not matched to a gene: 5. The CDR3 region is CASSPGLAGAYEQYF. In DNA form, the CDR3 reads TGTGCCAGCAGCCCCGGACTAGCGGGCGCCTACGAGCAGTACTTC. The whole variable domain, filled in from reference TRBV9 and TRBJ2-7, reads DSGVTQTPKHLITATGQRVTLRCSPRSGDLSVYWYQQSLDQGLQFLIQYYNGEERAKGNILERFSAQQFPDLHSELNLSSLELGDSALYFCASSPGLAGAYEQYFGPGTRLTVT.

This clone has only a few counts. J is TRBJ2-3 and V is TRBV4-2; the match to TRBD2 covers 7 bases. CDR1 LGHNA and CDR2 YNFKEQ come from the germline V gene. The length of the CDR3 is 17 residues. The ends lost 0 bases at V and 0 bases at J; junction bases unmatched: 6. The CDR3 loop is CASSQDWAGASTDTQYF. CDR3 sequence (DNA): TGTGCCAGCAGCCAAGATTGGGCGGGAGCTAGCACAGATACGCAGTATTTT.

The chain uses TRBV7-9 and TRBJ1-1; 9 nucleotides line up with TRBD1. The junction had 4 bases not matched to a gene; V was cut back by 3 bases and J by 5 bases. The CDR3 totals 14 residues. CDR1 SEHNR and CDR2 FQNEAQ come from the germline V gene (reference sequence). CDR3 sequence: CASSFAQGATEAFF. CDR3 in DNA: TGTGCCAGCAGCTTCGCACAGGGGGCGACTGAAGCTTTCTTT.

This chain joins TRBV9 and TRBJ2-2; 9 bases align to TRBD1. Germline V gene sequence: CDR1 SGDLS, CDR2 YYNGEE. This CDR3 is 18 amino acids long. Unmatched junction bases numbered 9, after V lost 0 bases and J lost 3 bases. CDR3: CASSVAGGTGIDTGELFF. CDR3 nucleotide sequence: TGTGCCAGCAGCGTAGCGGGTGGGACAGGGATTGACACCGGGGAGCTGTTTTTT.

The chain carries TRBV28 and TRBJ1-2; D may be TRBD1 (5 bases). The CDR3 is 15 amino acids. Germline V gene data show CDR1 as MDHEN and CDR2 as SYDVKM. Trimming took off 5 bases at V and 2 bases at J, with 15 bases between the two ends. For the CDR3, the DNA is TGTGCCAGCAGTCTAAAGGTCCCAGGGAACTATGGCTACACCTTC. Translated, it gives CASSLKVPGNYGYTF.

This clone was detected once. V is TRBV6-5 and J is TRBJ1-2, with 8 bases fitting TRBD1. This CDR3 is built from 13 residues. Germline V CDR1 and CDR2: MNHEY, SVGAGI. V was pared by 5 bases and J by 5 bases, with 4 bases of the junction left unmatched. The CDR3 is CASSEQGGYGYTF. The CDR3 DNA reads TGTGCCAGCAGTGAACAGGGGGGATATGGCTACACCTTC.

There are a few counts of this clone. V is TRBV29-1 and J is TRBJ1-6; no firm D call. CDR1 and CDR2 from the germline V gene are SQVTM and ANQGSEA. V shed 6 bases and J shed 10 bases, with 16 bases lying between them. CDR3 length: 13 amino acids. The CDR3 protein is CSVTLPGGSPLHF. The CDR3 DNA sequence: TGCAGCGTGACGTTACCCGGCGGATCACCCCTCCACTTT.

This clone was detected a few times. The chain recombines TRBV7-6 with TRBJ1-6; no definite D call. The CDR3 extends over 13 amino acids. Germline CDR1 is SGHVS and CDR2 is FNYEAQ. V gave up 2 bases and J gave up 10 bases, with 9 bases separating them. The CDR3 region is CASSLQERSPLHF. Written as DNA, the CDR3 is TGTGCCAGCAGCTTACAGGAGCGGTCACCCCTCCACTTT.

This clone occurred a few times. The rearrangement uses TRBV6-6 and TRBJ1-5; 7 positions agree with TRBD1. V dropped 6 bases and J dropped 3; count of bases not matched to a gene: 8. From germline, CDR1 is MNHNY and CDR2 SVGAGI (reference sequence). The CDR3 loop spans 15 amino acids. The CDR3 sequence is CASRRDREDNQPQHF. For the CDR3, the DNA is TGTGCCAGCAGACGCGACAGGGAGGACAATCAGCCCCAGCATTTT.

This sequence joins TRBV2 and TRBJ1-1, with D maybe TRBD1 (6 bases). CDR1 and CDR2 (germline): SNHLY, FYNNEI. The CDR3 has 14 residues. V lost 6 bases, J lost 6 bases, and 17 bases lay in between. CDR3 sequence reads: CASRTQGSAPEAFF. CDR3 sequence (DNA): TGTGCCAGCAGGACCCAGGGGAGTGCGCCTGAAGCTTTCTTT.

In its sample, this clone was seen a few times. The chain is built from TRBV5-4 and TRBJ1-6; 9 positions agree with TRBD1. J was trimmed by 9 bases and V by 4 bases; bases with no gene match: 8. The CDR3 has 15 residues. Looked up from germline, CDR1 is SGHNT and CDR2 is YYREEE (reference sequence). This chain's CDR3 is CASSPEQGAGSPLHF. For the CDR3, the DNA is TGTGCCAGCAGCCCGGAACAGGGGGCTGGTTCACCCCTCCACTTT.

This clone came up a few times. This chain uses TRBV9 with TRBJ2-5; 7 nucleotides agree with TRBD2. V dropped 3 bases and J dropped 7; count of bases not matched to a gene: 12. Germline assignment: CDR1 SGDLS and CDR2 YYNGEE. The CDR3 is 15 amino acids. CDR3 nucleotide sequence: TGTGCCAGCAGCGGCTCCGGGACTACCTTGGTGACCCAGTACTTC. It translates to CASSGSGTTLVTQYF.